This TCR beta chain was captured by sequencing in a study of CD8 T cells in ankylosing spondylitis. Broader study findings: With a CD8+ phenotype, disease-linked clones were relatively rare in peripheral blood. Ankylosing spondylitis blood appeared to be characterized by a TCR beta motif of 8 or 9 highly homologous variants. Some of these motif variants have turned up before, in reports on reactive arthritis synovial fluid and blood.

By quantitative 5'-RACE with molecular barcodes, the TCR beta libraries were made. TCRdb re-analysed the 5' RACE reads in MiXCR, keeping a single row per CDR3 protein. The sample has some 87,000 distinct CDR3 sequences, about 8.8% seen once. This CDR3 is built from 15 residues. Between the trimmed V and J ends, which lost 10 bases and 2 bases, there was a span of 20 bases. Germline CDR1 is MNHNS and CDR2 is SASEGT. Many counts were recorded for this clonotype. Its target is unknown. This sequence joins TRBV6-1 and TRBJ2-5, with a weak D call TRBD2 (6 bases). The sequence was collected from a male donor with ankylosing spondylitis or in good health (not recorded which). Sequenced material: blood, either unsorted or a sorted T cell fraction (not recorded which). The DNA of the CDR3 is TGTGCCACCACCCCGGGCGGGGCGAGACAAGAGACCCAGTACTTC. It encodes CATTPGGARQETQYF.